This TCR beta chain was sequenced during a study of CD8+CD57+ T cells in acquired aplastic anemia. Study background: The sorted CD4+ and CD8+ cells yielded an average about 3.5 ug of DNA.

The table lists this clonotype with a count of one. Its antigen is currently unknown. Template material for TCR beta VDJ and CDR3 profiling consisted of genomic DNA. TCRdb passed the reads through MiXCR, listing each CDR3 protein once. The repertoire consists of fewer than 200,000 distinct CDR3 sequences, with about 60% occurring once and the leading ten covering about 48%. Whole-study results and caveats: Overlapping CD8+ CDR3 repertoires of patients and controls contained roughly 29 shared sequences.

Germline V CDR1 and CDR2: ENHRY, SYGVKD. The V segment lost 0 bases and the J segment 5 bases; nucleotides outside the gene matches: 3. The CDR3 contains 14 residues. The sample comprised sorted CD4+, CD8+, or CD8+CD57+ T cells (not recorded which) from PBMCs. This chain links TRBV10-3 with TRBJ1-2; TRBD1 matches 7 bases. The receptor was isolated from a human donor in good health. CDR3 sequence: CAISESGTVYGYTF. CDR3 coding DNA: TGTGCCATCAGTGAGTCGGGGACAGTGTATGGCTACACCTTC.